The rows below give T cell receptor beta chains drawn from one sample of a study of CD8 T cells in ankylosing spondylitis. TCRdb passed the 5' RACE reads through MiXCR, listing each CDR3 protein once. The table records roughly 180,000 distinct CDR3 sequences, 9.5% to 10% of them present only once. Sequencing was done on a sample of blood, either unsorted or a sorted T cell fraction (not recorded which). The receptors originated from a female donor with ankylosing spondylitis or in good health (not recorded which). CDR3s leave out the opening cysteine and the closing phenylalanine or tryptophan. Some rows have no size entry. The others give once, few or many, or a class for an expanded clone.

V	size	CDR3
TRBV2	few	ASKGVTNTGELF
TRBV4-3	few	ASSSFRGTAYEQY
TRBV27	-	ASSFFIGETQY
TRBV20-1	many	SATYVYNEQF
TRBV15	-	ATSRTPLGDTQY
TRBV5-1	-	ASSWGTGGDEQF
TRBV30	-	AWSEGAQNEQY
TRBV4-3	few	ASSSERDSDYEQY
TRBV20-1	-	SARMTDYGYT
TRBV12-3/TRBV12-4	few	ASSLGAGINTQY
TRBV12-3/TRBV12-4	many	ASSLGTVQH
TRBV9	few	ASSVDPTTGEETQY
TRBV3-1	few	ASSQANRVHEQY
TRBV28	-	ASSFRLGPFYEQY
TRBV12-5	few	ASGRTGNTEAF
TRBV12-3/TRBV12-4	many	ASSLAPQGIEQY
TRBV7-8	-	ASSLGAGVPDTQY
TRBV7-2	few	ASSRFGGTQY
TRBV4-3	few	ASSQDGMQTQY
TRBV7-9	few	ASSRSSGSPFEQF
TRBV2	many	ASSDPPLEQY
TRBV23-1	-	ASRPGLAHEQY
TRBV18	few	ASSPDPGQGWYQETQY
TRBV15	many	ATSRLRGESNQPQH
TRBV9	few	ASSLGDNSPLH
TRBV4-2	many	ASSQVLGGQPQH
TRBV27	-	ASSLGGPYEHY
TRBV9	few	ASSRGGSNQPQH
TRBV25-1	few	ASSDQAPNEKLF
TRBV12-3/TRBV12-4	few	ASLAGSADTQY
TRBV18	-	ASSPAGQFSYEQY
TRBV5-1	many	ASSLSGRKNIQY